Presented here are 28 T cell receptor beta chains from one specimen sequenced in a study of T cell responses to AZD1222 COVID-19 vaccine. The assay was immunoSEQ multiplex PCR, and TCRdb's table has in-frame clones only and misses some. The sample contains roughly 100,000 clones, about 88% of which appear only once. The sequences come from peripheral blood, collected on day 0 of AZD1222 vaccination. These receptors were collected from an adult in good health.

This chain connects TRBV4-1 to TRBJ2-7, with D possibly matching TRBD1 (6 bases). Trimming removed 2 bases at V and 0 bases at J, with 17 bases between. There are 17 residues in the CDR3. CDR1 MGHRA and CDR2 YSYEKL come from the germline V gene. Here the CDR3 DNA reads TGCGCCAGCAGCCAATTCGTGACAGGCCTTGACTCCTACGAGCAGTACTTC. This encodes CASSQFVTGLDSYEQYF.

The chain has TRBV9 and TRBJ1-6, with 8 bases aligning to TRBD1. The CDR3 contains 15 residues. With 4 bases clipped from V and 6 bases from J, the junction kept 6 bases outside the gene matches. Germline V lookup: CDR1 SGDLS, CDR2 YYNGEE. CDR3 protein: CASSPGQGSNSPLHF. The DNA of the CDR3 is TGTGCCAGCAGCCCTGGACAGGGAAGTAATTCACCCCTCCACTTT.

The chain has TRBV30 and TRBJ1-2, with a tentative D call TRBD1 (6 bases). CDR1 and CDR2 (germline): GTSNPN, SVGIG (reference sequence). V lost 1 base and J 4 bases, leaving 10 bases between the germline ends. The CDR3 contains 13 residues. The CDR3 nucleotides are TGTGCCTGGAGTGAGCAGGGGTCCTATGGCTACACCTTC. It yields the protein CAWSEQGSYGYTF.

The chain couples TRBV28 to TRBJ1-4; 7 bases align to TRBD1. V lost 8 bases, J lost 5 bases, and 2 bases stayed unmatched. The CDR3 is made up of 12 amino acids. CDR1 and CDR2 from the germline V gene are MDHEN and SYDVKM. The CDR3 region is CASQGGNEKLFF. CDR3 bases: TGTGCCAGCCAGGGGGGGAATGAAAAACTGTTTTTT.

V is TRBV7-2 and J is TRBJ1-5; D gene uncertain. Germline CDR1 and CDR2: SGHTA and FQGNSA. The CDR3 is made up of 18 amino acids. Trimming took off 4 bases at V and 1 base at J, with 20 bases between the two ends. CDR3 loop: CASSSALDRGGSNQPQHF. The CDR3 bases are TGTGCCAGCAGCTCCGCTTTGGACCGAGGTGGGAGCAATCAGCCCCAGCATTTT. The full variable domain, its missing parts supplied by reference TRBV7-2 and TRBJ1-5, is GAGVSQSPSNKVTEKGKDVELRCDPISGHTALYWYRQSLGQGLEFLIYFQGNSAPDKSGLPSDRFSAERTGGSVSTLTIQRTQQEDSAVYLCASSSALDRGGSNQPQHFGDGTRLSIL.

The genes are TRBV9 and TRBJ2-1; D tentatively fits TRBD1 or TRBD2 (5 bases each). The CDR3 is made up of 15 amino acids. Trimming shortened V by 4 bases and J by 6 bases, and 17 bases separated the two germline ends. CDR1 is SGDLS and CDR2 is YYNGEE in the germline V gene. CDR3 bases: TGTGCCAGCAGCCCGGGACCCAGGGACCTCAATGAGCAGTTCTTC. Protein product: CASSPGPRDLNEQFF.

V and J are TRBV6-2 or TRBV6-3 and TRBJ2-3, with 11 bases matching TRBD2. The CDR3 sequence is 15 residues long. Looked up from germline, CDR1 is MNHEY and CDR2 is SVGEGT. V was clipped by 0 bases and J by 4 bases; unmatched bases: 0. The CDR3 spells CASSYSGLAADTQYF. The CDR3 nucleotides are TGTGCCAGCAGTTACTCGGGACTAGCGGCAGATACGCAGTATTTT.

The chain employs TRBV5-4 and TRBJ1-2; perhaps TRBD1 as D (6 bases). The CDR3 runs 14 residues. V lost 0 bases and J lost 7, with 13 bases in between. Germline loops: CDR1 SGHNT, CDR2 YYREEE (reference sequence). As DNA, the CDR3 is TGTGCCAGCAGCTTGGGTACAGGGAGAGCTGGCTACACCTTC. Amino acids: CASSLGTGRAGYTF. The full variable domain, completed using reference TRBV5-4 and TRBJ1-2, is ETGVTQSPTHLIKTRGQQVTLRCSSQSGHNTVSWYQQALGQGPQFIFQYYREEENGRGNFPPRFSGLQFPNYSSELNVNALELDDSALYLCASSLGTGRAGYTFGSGTRLTVV.

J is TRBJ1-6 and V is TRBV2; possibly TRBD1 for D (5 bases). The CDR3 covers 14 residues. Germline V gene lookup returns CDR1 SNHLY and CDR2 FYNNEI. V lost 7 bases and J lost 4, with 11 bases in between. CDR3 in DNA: TGTGCCAGCACCTGGGGACGGTATAATTCACCCCTCCACTTT. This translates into CASTWGRYNSPLHF.

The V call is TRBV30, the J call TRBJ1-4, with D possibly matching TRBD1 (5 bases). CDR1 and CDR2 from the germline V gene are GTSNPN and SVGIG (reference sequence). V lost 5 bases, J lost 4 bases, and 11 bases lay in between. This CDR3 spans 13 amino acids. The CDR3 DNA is TGTGCCTGGGAATTAGGGGTTAATGAAAAACTGTTTTTT. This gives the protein CAWELGVNEKLFF.

For the CDR3, the DNA is TGTGCCAGCAACAAAGACAGGAGACCCTACAATGAGCAGTTCTTC. It codes for CASNKDRRPYNEQFF. The chain is built from TRBV6-5 and TRBJ2-1; maybe TRBD1 (6 bases). V gave up 7 bases and J gave up 2 bases, with 15 bases separating them. The germline V gene encodes CDR1 MNHEY and CDR2 SVGAGI. The CDR3 is 15 amino acids.

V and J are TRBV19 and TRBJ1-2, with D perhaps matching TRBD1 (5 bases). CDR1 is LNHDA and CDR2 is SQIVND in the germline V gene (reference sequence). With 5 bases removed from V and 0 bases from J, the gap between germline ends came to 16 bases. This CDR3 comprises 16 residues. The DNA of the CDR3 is TGTGCCAGTAGTTGGCAGGGAGGAGGGACTAACTATGGCTACACCTTC. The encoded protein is CASSWQGGGTNYGYTF.

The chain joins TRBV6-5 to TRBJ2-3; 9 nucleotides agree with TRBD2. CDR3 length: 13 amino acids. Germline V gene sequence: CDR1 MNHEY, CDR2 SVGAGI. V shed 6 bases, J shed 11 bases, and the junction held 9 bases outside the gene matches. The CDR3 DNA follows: TGTGCCAGCAGCCCGAGCGGGGGGAGGGGGCAGTATTTT. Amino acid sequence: CASSPSGGRGQYF.

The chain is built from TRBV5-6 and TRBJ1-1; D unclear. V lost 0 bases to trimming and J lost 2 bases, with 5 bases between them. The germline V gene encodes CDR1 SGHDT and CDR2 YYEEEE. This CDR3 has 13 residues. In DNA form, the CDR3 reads TGTGCCAGCAGCTTGGCATTCAACACTGAAGCTTTCTTT. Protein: CASSLAFNTEAFF.

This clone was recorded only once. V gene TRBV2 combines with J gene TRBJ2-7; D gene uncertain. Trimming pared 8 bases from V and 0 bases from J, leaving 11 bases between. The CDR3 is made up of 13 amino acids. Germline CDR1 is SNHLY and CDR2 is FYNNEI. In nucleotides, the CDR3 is TGTGCCAGCCATCTGGGCAACTCCTACGAGCAGTACTTC. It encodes CASHLGNSYEQYF. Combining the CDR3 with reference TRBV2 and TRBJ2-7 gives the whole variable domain EPEVTQTPSHQVTQMGQEVILRCVPISNHLYFYWYRQILGQKVEFLVSFYNNEISEKSEIFDDQFSVERPDGSNFTLKIRSTKLEDSAMYFCASHLGNSYEQYFGPGTRLTVT.

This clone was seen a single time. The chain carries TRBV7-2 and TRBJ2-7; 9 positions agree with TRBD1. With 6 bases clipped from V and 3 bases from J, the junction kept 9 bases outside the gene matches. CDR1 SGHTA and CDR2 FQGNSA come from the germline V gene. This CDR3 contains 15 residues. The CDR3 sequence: CASRKGTGSFYEQYF. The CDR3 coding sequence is TGTGCCAGCAGAAAAGGGACAGGGAGTTTCTACGAGCAGTACTTC.

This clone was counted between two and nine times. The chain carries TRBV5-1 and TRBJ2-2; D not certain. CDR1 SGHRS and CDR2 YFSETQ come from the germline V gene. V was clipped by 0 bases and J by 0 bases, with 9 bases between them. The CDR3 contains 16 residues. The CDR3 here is CASSLGTRPNTGELFF. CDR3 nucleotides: TGCGCCAGCAGCTTGGGTACGCGACCGAACACCGGGGAGCTGTTTTTT.

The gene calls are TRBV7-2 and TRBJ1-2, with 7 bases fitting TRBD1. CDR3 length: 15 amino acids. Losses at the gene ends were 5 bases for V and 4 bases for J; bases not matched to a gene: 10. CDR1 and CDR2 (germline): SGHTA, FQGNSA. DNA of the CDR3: TGTGCCAGCAGCCCAAGGACAGGAAACGCCTATGGCTACACCTTC. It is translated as CASSPRTGNAYGYTF.

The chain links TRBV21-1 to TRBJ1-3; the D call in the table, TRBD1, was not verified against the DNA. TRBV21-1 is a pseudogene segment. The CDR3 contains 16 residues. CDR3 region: CASSKDRGSMGNTIYF. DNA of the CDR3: TGTGCCAGCAGCAAGGACAGGGGAAGTATGGGAAACACCATATATTTT.

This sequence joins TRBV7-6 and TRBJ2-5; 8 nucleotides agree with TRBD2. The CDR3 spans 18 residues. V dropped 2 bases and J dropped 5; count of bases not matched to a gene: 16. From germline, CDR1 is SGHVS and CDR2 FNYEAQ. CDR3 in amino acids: CASSLSSSVAGIGETQYF. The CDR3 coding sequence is TGTGCCAGCAGCTTAAGTTCCTCCGTAGCGGGGATCGGGGAGACCCAGTACTTC.

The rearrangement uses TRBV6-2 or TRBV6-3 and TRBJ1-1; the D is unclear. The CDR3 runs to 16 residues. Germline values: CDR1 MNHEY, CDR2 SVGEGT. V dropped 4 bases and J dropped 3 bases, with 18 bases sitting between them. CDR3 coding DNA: TGTGCCAGCAGTTCTAAGGGTACCCGGCGAGACACTGAAGCTTTCTTT. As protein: CASSSKGTRRDTEAFF.

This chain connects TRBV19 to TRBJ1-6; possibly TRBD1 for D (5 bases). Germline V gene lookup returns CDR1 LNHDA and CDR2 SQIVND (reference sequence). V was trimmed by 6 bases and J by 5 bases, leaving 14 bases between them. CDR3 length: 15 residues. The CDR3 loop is CASRPIGTDNSPLHF. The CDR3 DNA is TGTGCCAGTAGACCTATCGGGACCGATAATTCACCCCTCCACTTT.

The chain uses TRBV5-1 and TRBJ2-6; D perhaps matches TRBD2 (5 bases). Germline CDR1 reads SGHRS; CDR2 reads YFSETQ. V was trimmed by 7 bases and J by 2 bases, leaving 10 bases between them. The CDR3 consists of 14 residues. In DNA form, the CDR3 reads TGCGCCAGCCGCAGAGGGACTGGGGCCAACGTCCTGACTTTC. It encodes CASRRGTGANVLTF.

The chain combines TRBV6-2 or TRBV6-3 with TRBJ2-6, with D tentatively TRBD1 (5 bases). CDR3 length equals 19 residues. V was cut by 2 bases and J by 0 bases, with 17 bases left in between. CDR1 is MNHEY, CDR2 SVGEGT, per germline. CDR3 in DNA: TGTGCCAGCAGTTACGCGGTGGGCAGGGTTAGCTCTGGGGCCAACGTCCTGACTTTC. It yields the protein CASSYAVGRVSSGANVLTF.

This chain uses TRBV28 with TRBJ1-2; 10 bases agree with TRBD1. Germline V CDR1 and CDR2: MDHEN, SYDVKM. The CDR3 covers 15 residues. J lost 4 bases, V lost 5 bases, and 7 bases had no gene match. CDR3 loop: CASSLGTGVFYGYTF. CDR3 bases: TGTGCCAGCAGTCTTGGGACAGGGGTTTTCTATGGCTACACCTTC.

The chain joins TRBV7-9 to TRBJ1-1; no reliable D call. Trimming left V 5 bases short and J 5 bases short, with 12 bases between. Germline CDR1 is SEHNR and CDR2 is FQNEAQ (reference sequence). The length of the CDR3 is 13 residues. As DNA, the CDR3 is TGTGCCAGCAGCCCTCGGCGGGAAACTGAAGCTTTCTTT. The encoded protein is CASSPRRETEAFF.

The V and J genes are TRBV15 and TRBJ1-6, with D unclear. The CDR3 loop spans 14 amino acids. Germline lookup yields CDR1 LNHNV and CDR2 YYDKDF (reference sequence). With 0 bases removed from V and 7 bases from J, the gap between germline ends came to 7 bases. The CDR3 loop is CATSREKGNSPLHF. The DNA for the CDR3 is TGTGCCACCAGCAGAGAGAAGGGCAATTCACCCCTCCACTTT.

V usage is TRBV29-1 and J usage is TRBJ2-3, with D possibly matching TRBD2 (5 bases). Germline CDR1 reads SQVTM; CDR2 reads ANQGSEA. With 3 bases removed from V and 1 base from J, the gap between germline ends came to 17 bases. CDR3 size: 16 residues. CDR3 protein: CSVDRPLGLGTDTQYF. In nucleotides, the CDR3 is TGCAGCGTTGACAGACCACTAGGGCTAGGCACAGATACGCAGTATTTT.